This T cell receptor (beta chain) derives from a study of regulatory T cells in long-lasting Graves disease. Time point noted: persistent/refractory GD, antithyroid drugs over 5 years with positive TRAb. PBMCs were the source of the RNA used for TCR sequencing. Patients came through an endocrinology department, and that department was in Xi'an, China. This CDR3 is 15 amino acids long. V trimming: 3 bases; J trimming: 2 bases; junction bases outside the gene matches: 7. Per germline, CDR1 KGHSH and CDR2 LQKENI. Arm-PCR of CDR3 regions and iRepertoire HTBI primers were used to build TCR beta libraries. Under the authors' procedure: Samples jointly harbored roughly 60 TRBV and 12 to 15 TRBJ segments. TCRdb fed the multiplex PCR reads into MiXCR, producing one record per CDR3 protein. The V and J calls, along with clone size, are taken from TCRdb and not from the paper's own processing. The sample shows over 300,000 distinct CDR3 sequences, about 20% of them seen only once.

J is TRBJ2-7 and V is TRBV18, with 7 bases identical to TRBD1. The starting material was peripheral blood mononuclear cells (PBMCs), obtained when the disease was refractory, from a patient treated with antithyroid drugs. The receptor's source is a female donor with Graves disease. The chain's CDR3 is CASSPPGQRAYEQYF. The DNA of the CDR3 is TGTGCCAGCTCACCTCCGGGACAGCGAGCCTACGAGCAGTACTTC.